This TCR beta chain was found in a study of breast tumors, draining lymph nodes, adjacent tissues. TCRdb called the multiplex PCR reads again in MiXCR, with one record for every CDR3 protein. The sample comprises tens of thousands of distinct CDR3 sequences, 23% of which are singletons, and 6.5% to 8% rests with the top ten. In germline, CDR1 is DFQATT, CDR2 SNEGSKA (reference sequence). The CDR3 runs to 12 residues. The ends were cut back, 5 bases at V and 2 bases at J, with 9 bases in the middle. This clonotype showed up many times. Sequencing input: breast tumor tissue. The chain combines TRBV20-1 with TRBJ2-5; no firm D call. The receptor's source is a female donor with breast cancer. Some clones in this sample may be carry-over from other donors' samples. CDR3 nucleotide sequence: TGCAGTGCTCGGCGGATGCAAGAGACCCAGTACTTC. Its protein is CSARRMQETQYF.